This T cell receptor beta chain was captured by sequencing in a study of regulatory T cells in long-lasting Graves disease. V lost 2 bases to trimming and J lost 7 bases, with 15 bases between them. CDR3 length: 14 amino acids. Germline assignment: CDR1 SGDLS and CDR2 YYNGEE. Documented time point: persistent/refractory GD, antithyroid drugs over 5 years with positive TRAb. From PBMCs, RNA was extracted and then used to make the TCR library. Arm-PCR of CDR3 regions with iRepertoire HTBI primers generated TCR beta libraries. MiXCR, run by TCRdb on the multiplex PCR reads, gives a single entry per CDR3 protein. This sample has about 340,000 distinct CDR3 sequences; 15% to 20% occur once, and the top ten carry around 30%.

The origin of this receptor is a female donor with Graves disease. Sequenced here: peripheral blood mononuclear cells (PBMCs), sampled when the disease was refractory, from a patient treated with antithyroid drugs. This rearrangement joins TRBV9 to TRBJ1-1, with D possibly being TRBD1 (5 bases). In DNA, the CDR3 is TGTGCCAGCAGCGTGGCGGGAGGGGAAATTGAAGCTTTCTTT. It yields the protein CASSVAGGEIEAFF.